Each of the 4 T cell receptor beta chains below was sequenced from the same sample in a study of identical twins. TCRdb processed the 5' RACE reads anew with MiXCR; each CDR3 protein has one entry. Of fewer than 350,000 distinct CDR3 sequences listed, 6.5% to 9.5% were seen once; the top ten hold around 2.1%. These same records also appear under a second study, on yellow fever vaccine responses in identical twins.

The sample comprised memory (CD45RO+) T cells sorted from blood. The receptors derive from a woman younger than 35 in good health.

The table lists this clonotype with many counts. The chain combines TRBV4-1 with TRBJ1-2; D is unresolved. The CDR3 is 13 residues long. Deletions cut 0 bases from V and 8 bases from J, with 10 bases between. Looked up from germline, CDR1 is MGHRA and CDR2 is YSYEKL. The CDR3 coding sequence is TGCGCCAGCAGCCAAGATCGAGGGTGGGGCTACACCTTC. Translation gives CASSQDRGWGYTF.

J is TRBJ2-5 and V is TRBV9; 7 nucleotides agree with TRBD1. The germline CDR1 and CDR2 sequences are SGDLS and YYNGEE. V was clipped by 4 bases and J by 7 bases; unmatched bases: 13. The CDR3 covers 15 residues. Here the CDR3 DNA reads TGTGCCAGCAGCCCCCAGACGACAGGGATGGGGACCCAGTACTTC. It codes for CASSPQTTGMGTQYF.

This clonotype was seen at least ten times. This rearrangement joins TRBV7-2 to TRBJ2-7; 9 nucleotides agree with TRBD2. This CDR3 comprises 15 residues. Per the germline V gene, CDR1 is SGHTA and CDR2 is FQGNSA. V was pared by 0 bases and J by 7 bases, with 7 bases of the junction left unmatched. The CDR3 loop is CASSLAASGKGEQYF. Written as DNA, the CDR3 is TGTGCCAGCAGCTTAGCGGCTAGCGGGAAAGGGGAGCAGTACTTC.

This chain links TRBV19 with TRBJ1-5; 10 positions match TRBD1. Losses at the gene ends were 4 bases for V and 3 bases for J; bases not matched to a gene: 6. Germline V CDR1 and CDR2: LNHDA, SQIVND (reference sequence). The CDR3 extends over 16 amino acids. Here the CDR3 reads CASSTGTGAINQPQHF. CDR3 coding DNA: TGTGCCAGTAGTACCGGGACAGGGGCCATCAATCAGCCCCAGCATTTT.